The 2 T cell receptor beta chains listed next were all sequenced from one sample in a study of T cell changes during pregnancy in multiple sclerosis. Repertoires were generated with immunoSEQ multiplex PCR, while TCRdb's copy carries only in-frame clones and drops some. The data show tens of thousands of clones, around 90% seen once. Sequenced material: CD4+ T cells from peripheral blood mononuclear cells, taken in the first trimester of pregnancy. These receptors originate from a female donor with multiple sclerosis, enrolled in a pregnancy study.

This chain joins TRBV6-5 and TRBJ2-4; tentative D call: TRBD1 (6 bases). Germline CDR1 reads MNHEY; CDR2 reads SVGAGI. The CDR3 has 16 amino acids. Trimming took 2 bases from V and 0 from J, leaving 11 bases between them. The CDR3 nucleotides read TGTGCCAGCAGTTACGATCCAGGGGTAGCCAAAAACATTCAGTACTTC. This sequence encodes CASSYDPGVAKNIQYF.

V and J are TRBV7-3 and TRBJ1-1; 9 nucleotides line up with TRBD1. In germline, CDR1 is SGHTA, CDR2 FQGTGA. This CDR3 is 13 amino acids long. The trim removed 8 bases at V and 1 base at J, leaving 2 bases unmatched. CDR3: CASVGQGNTEAFF. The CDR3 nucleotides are TGTGCCAGCGTGGGACAGGGGAACACTGAAGCTTTCTTT.